This entry lists 2 T cell receptor beta chains sequenced from one sample in a study of blood T cells in healthy people across ages (dated by TCRdb to about 2015). The library relied on 5' RACE. Sequencing took place on an Illumina HiSeq 2500. A second PCR of about 7 to 12 cycles was run with a J-beta primer mix and a sample-barcoded 5' primer. Clones were called with MiXCR by TCRdb after fastp trimmed the public reads at Q25, and only in-frame beta chains were retained. Every entry covers one CDR3 protein and lists the most common genes and DNA from its rows. Present in this sample are around 650,000 distinct CDR3 sequences, over 40% of which were seen just once. The ten largest clones represent 25% to 35% of the sample. Sequenced sample: blood. The source of these receptors is an elderly man in good health.

This clonotype has a handful of counts. A clone one base away is much larger, so this may be a read error. The V and J genes are TRBV4-2 and TRBJ2-7; no reliable D call. The CDR3 has 12 amino acids. Per the germline V gene, CDR1 is LGHNA and CDR2 is YNFKEQ. The CDR3 loop is CASNQGYYEQYF. CDR3 in DNA: TGTGCCAGCAACCAAGGATACTACGAGCAGTACTTC.

V usage is TRBV29-1 and J usage is TRBJ2-3, with TRBD1 matching over 12 bases. Germline V gene sequence: CDR1 SQVTM, CDR2 ANQGSEA. The CDR3 is 14 amino acids. V gave up 6 bases and J gave up 7 bases; unmatched junction bases: 8. The CDR3 nucleotides read TGCAGCGTACAAGCCGGGACAGGGGGCAATACGCAGTATTTT. This encodes CSVQAGTGGNTQYF.